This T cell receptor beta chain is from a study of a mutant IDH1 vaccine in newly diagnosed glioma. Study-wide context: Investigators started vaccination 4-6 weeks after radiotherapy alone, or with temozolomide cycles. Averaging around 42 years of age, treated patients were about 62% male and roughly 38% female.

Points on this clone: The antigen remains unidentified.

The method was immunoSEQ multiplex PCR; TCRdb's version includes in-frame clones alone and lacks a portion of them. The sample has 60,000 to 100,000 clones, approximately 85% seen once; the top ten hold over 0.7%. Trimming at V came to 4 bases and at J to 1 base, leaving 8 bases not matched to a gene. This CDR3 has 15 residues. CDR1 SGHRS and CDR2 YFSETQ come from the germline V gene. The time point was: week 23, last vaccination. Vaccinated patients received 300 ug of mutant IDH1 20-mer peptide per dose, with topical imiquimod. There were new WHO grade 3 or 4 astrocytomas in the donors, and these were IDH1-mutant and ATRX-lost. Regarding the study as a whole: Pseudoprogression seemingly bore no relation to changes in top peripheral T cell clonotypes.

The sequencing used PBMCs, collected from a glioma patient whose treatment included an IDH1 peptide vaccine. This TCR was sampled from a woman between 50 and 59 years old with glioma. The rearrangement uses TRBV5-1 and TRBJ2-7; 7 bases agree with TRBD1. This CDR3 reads CASSPGQVTSYEQYF. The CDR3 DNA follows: TGCGCCAGCAGCCCTGGACAGGTTACATCCTACGAGCAGTACTTC.